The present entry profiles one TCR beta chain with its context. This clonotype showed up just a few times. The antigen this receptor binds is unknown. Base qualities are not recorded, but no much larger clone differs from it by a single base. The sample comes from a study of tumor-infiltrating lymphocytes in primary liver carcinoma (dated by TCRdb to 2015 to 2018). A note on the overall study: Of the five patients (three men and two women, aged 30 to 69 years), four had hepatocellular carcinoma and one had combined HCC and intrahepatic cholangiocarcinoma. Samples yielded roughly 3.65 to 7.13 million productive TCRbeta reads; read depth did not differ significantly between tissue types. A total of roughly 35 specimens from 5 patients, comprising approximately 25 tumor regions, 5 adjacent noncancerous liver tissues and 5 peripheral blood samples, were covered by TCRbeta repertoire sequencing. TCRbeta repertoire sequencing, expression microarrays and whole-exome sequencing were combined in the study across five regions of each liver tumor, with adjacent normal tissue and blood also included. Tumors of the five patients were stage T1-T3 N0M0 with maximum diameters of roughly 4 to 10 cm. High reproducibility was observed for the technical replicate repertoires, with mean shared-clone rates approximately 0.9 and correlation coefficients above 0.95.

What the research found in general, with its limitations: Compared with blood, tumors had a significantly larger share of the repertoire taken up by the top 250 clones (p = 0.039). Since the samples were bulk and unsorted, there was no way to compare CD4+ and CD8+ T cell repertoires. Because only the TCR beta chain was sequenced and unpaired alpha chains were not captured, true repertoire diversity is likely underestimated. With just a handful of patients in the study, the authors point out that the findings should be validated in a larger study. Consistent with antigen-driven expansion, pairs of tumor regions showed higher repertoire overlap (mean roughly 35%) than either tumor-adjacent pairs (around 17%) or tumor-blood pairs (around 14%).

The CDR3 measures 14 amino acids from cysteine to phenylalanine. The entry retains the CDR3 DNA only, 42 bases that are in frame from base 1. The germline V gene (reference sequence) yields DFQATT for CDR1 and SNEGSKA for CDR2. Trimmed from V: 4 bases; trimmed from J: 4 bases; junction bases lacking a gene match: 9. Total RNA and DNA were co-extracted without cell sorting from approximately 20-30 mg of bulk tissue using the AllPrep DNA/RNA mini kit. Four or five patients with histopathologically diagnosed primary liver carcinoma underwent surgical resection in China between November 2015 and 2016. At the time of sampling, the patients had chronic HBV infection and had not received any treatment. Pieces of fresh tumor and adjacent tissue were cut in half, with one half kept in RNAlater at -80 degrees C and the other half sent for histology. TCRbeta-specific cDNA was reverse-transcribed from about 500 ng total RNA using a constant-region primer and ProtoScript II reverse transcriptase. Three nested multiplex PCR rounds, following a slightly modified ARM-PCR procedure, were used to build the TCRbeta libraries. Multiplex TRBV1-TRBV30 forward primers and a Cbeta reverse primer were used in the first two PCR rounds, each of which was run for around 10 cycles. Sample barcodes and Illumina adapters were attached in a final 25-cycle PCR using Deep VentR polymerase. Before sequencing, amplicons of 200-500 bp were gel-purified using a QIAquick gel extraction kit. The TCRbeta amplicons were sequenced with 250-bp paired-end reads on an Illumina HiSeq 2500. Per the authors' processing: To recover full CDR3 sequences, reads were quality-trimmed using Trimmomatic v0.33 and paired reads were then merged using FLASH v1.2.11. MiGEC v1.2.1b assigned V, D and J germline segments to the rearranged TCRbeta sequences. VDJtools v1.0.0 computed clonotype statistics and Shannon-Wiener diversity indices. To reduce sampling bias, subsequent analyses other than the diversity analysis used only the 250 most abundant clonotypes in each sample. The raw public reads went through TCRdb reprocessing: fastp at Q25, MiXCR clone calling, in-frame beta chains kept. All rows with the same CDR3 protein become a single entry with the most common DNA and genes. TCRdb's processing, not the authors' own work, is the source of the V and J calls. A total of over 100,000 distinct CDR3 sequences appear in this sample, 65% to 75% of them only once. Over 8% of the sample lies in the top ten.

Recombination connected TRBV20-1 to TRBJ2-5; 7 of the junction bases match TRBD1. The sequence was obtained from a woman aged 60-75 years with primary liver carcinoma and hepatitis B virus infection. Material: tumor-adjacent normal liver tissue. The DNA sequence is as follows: TGCAGTGCTAAAATGACAGGGATTAGAGAGACCCAGTACTTC. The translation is CSAKMTGIRETQYF.